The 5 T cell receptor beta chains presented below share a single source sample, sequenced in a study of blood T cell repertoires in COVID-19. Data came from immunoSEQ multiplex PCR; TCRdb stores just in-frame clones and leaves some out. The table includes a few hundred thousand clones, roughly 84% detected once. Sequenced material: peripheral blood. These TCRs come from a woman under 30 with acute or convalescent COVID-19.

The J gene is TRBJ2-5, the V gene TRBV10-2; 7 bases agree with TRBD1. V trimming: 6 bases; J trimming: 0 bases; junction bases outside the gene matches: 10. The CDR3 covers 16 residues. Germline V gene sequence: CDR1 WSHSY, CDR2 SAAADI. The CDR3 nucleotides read TGCGCCAGCAGGATACGGGACAGTTGGTACCAAGAGACCCAGTACTTC. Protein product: CASRIRDSWYQETQYF.

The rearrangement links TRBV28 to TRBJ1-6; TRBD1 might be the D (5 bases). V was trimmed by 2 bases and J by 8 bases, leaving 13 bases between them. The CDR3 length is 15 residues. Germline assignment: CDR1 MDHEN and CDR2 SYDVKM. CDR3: CASSLGGRLHSPLHF. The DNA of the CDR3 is TGTGCCAGCAGTTTAGGGGGGAGGCTACATTCACCCCTCCACTTT. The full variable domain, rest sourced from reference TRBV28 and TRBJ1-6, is DVKVTQSSRYLVKRTGEKVFLECVQDMDHENMFWYRQDPGLGLRLIYFSYDVKMKEKGDIPEGYSVSREKKERFSLILESASTNQTSMYLCASSLGGRLHSPLHFGNGTRLTVT.

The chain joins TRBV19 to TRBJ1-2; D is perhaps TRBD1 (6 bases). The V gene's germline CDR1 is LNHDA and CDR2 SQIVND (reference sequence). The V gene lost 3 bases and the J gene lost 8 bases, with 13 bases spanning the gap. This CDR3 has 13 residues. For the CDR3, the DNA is TGTGCCAGTAGTATCAGGGGACGAAGCGGCTACACCTTC. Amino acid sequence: CASSIRGRSGYTF.

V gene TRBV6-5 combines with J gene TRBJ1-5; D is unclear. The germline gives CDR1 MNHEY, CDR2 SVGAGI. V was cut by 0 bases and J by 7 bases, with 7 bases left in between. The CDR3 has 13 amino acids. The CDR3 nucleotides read TGTGCCAGCAGTTACTCGGGGAGCCAGCCCCAGCATTTT. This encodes CASSYSGSQPQHF.

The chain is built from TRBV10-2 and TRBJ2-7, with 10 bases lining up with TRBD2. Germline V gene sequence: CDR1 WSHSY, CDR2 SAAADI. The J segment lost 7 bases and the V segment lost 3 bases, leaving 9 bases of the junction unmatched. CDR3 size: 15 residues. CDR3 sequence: CASSDVLAGAYEQYF. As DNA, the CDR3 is TGCGCCAGCAGTGATGTCCTAGCGGGAGCATATGAGCAGTACTTC.